The rows below give T cell receptor beta chains drawn from one sample of a study of blood T cells in healthy people across ages. In TCRdb, the 5' RACE reads were re-called with MiXCR into one record per CDR3 protein. The sample carries about 800,000 distinct CDR3 sequences, about 62% recorded once. Sequencing used blood. These receptors originate from a man aged 25 to 45 in good health. Each CDR3 is given with its conserved first and last residue. D genes are given only for firm matches. Clone size is stated in some rows and not others, as once, few, many or a class when expanded.

v_call: TRBV10-3
d_call: TRBD2
clone_size: few
j_call: TRBJ2-1
cdr3_aa: CAIRRTSGQSSYNEQFF
cdr3_nt: TGTGCCATCAGGAGGACTAGCGGGCAGAGCTCCTACAATGAGCAGTTCTTC

v_call: TRBV5-1
d_call: -
clone_size: -
j_call: TRBJ2-1
cdr3_aa: CASSRAGGQFF
cdr3_nt: TGCGCCAGCAGCCGGGCAGGCGGGCAGTTCTTC

v_call: TRBV4-3
d_call: -
clone_size: -
j_call: TRBJ1-5
cdr3_aa: CASSQSTRANQPQHF
cdr3_nt: TGCGCCAGCAGCCAATCAACAAGGGCTAATCAGCCCCAGCATTTT

v_call: TRBV7-9
d_call: -
clone_size: -
j_call: TRBJ2-7
cdr3_aa: CASSSGGLVAYEQYF
cdr3_nt: TGTGCCAGCAGCTCAGGCGGCCTAGTAGCCTACGAGCAGTACTTC

v_call: TRBV28
d_call: -
clone_size: -
j_call: TRBJ2-5
cdr3_aa: CASRRNPGETQYF
cdr3_nt: TGTGCCAGCAGGCGGAACCCCGGGGAGACCCAGTACTTC

v_call: TRBV6-2/TRBV6-3
d_call: -
clone_size: -
j_call: TRBJ2-7
cdr3_aa: CASSYEAGSYEQYF
cdr3_nt: TGTGCCAGCAGTTACGAGGCGGGGAGCTACGAGCAGTACTTC

v_call: TRBV6-6
d_call: TRBD1
clone_size: -
j_call: TRBJ1-2
cdr3_aa: CASSEQGVDYGYTF
cdr3_nt: TGTGCCAGCAGCGAACAGGGGGTTGACTATGGCTACACCTTC

v_call: TRBV12-3/TRBV12-4
d_call: -
clone_size: -
j_call: TRBJ1-1
cdr3_aa: CASNLDWADTEAFF
cdr3_nt: TGTGCCAGCAACCTCGACTGGGCCGACACTGAAGCTTTCTTT

v_call: TRBV20-1
d_call: -
clone_size: -
j_call: TRBJ1-5
cdr3_aa: CSAYGGQGQPQHF
cdr3_nt: TGCAGTGCTTATGGGGGTCAAGGTCAGCCCCAGCATTTT

v_call: TRBV6-5
d_call: TRBD1
clone_size: -
j_call: TRBJ2-6
cdr3_aa: CASSHLLLYGQGLSGANVLTF
cdr3_nt: TGTGCCAGCAGTCACCTCCTACTATATGGACAGGGCCTCTCTGGGGCCAACGTCCTGACTTTC

v_call: TRBV7-2
d_call: -
clone_size: -
j_call: TRBJ2-7
cdr3_aa: CASSLDQGYLGYEQYF
cdr3_nt: TGTGCCAGCAGCTTAGACCAGGGCTACCTAGGCTACGAGCAGTACTTC

v_call: TRBV6-6
d_call: TRBD2
clone_size: -
j_call: TRBJ2-6
cdr3_aa: CASTGGKAPGANVLTF
cdr3_nt: TGTGCCAGCACCGGGGGGAAAGCCCCTGGGGCCAACGTCCTGACTTTC

v_call: TRBV7-2
d_call: -
clone_size: -
j_call: TRBJ2-7
cdr3_aa: CASSLGRNTYEQYF
cdr3_nt: TGTGCCAGCAGCTTGGGGCGGAATACCTACGAGCAGTACTTC

v_call: TRBV19
d_call: TRBD1
clone_size: -
j_call: TRBJ2-1
cdr3_aa: CASLPDRGNEQFF
cdr3_nt: TGTGCCAGCCTCCCCGACAGGGGCAATGAGCAGTTCTTC

v_call: TRBV10-3
d_call: TRBD2
clone_size: few
j_call: TRBJ2-1
cdr3_aa: CAINVSGGVSYNEQFF
cdr3_nt: TGTGCCATCAATGTTTCGGGAGGGGTATCCTACAATGAGCAGTTCTTC

v_call: TRBV12-3/TRBV12-4
d_call: TRBD2
clone_size: few
j_call: TRBJ2-3
cdr3_aa: CASRQQAGGNPTDTQYF
cdr3_nt: TGTGCCAGCAGGCAACAAGCGGGGGGAAATCCCACAGATACGCAGTATTTT

v_call: TRBV28
d_call: -
clone_size: -
j_call: TRBJ1-2
cdr3_aa: CASSLGGASDYGYTF
cdr3_nt: TGTGCCAGCAGTTTGGGTGGGGCCAGCGATTATGGCTACACCTTC

v_call: TRBV7-2
d_call: TRBD2
clone_size: -
j_call: TRBJ2-1
cdr3_aa: CASKGTNSYNEQFF
cdr3_nt: TGTGCCAGCAAAGGGACTAACTCCTACAATGAGCAGTTCTTC

v_call: TRBV3-1
d_call: -
clone_size: -
j_call: TRBJ1-2
cdr3_aa: CASSQAAQNYGYTF
cdr3_nt: TGTGCCAGCAGCCAAGCCGCTCAGAACTATGGCTACACCTTC

v_call: TRBV6-2/TRBV6-3
d_call: -
clone_size: -
j_call: TRBJ2-7
cdr3_aa: CASCSPQGRVGGDEQYF
cdr3_nt: TGTGCCAGCTGCTCCCCCCAGGGACGTGTGGGCGGGGATGAGCAGTACTTC

v_call: TRBV20-1
d_call: TRBD2
clone_size: -
j_call: TRBJ2-7
cdr3_aa: CSAEAGMASGGPTQYF
cdr3_nt: TGCAGTGCCGAAGCCGGTATGGCTAGCGGGGGACCTACCCAGTACTTC

v_call: TRBV29-1
d_call: -
clone_size: few
j_call: TRBJ2-1
cdr3_aa: CSVRGTSYNEQFF
cdr3_nt: TGCAGCGTTAGGGGGACCTCTTACAATGAGCAGTTCTTC

v_call: TRBV30
d_call: -
clone_size: -
j_call: TRBJ2-7
cdr3_aa: CAWSKLGRYEQYF
cdr3_nt: TGTGCCTGGAGTAAACTGGGGAGGTACGAGCAGTACTTC

v_call: TRBV6-6
d_call: -
clone_size: few
j_call: TRBJ2-7
cdr3_aa: CASSLADSWDSSYEQYF
cdr3_nt: TGTGCCAGCAGTCTCGCGGACAGCTGGGATAGCTCCTACGAGCAGTACTTC

v_call: TRBV7-8
d_call: -
clone_size: -
j_call: TRBJ1-3
cdr3_aa: CASSPQEGWRGTIYF
cdr3_nt: TGTGCCAGCAGCCCCCAGGAGGGATGGCGGGGCACCATATATTTT

v_call: TRBV12-3/TRBV12-4
d_call: -
clone_size: few
j_call: TRBJ1-5
cdr3_aa: CASSLEGRGNQPQHF
cdr3_nt: TGTGCCAGCAGTTTGGAGGGTAGGGGCAATCAGCCCCAGCATTTT

v_call: TRBV7-7
d_call: -
clone_size: -
j_call: TRBJ2-1
cdr3_aa: CASSLGDSSNNEQFF
cdr3_nt: TGTGCTAGCAGCTTAGGTGACAGCTCTAACAATGAGCAGTTCTTC

v_call: TRBV7-9
d_call: -
clone_size: once
j_call: TRBJ2-7
cdr3_aa: CASSLGRREQYF
cdr3_nt: TGTGCCAGCAGCTTAGGGCGGCGCGAGCAGTACTTC

v_call: TRBV6-1
d_call: TRBD2
clone_size: -
j_call: TRBJ2-1
cdr3_aa: CASSASGRAPYNEQFF
cdr3_nt: TGTGCCAGCAGTGCCAGCGGGAGGGCCCCCTACAATGAGCAGTTCTTC

v_call: TRBV7-3
d_call: TRBD2
clone_size: once
j_call: TRBJ2-3
cdr3_aa: CASGSGGNTDTQYF
cdr3_nt: TGTGCCAGCGGTAGCGGGGGAAACACAGATACGCAGTATTTT

v_call: TRBV29-1
d_call: TRBD1
clone_size: few
j_call: TRBJ2-1
cdr3_aa: CSVRDREPYNEQFF
cdr3_nt: TGCAGCGTCCGGGACAGGGAACCCTACAATGAGCAGTTCTTC

v_call: TRBV20-1
d_call: -
clone_size: once
j_call: TRBJ1-5
cdr3_aa: CSASPWGTFDQPQHF
cdr3_nt: TGCAGTGCTAGTCCCTGGGGTACTTTCGATCAGCCCCAGCATTTT

v_call: TRBV21-1
d_call: -
clone_size: -
j_call: TRBJ1-5
cdr3_aa: CASSKGVDLNSNQPQHF
cdr3_nt: TGTGCCAGCAGCAAAGGGGTCGACCTCAATAGCAATCAGCCCCAGCATTTT

v_call: TRBV30
d_call: -
clone_size: once
j_call: TRBJ1-2
cdr3_aa: CAWSKRMYGYTF
cdr3_nt: TGTGCCTGGAGTAAACGGATGTATGGCTACACCTTC

v_call: TRBV10-3
d_call: -
clone_size: -
j_call: TRBJ2-7
cdr3_aa: CATGDSRYEQYF
cdr3_nt: TGTGCCACCGGGGACTCGCGCTACGAGCAGTACTTC

v_call: TRBV9
d_call: TRBD2
clone_size: few
j_call: TRBJ2-5
cdr3_aa: CASSPLAGEGETQYF
cdr3_nt: TGTGCCAGCAGTCCTCTAGCGGGAGAGGGAGAGACCCAGTACTTC

v_call: TRBV3-1
d_call: -
clone_size: -
j_call: TRBJ2-1
cdr3_aa: CASSQHRGGGKNEQFF
cdr3_nt: TGTGCCAGCAGCCAACATAGGGGAGGGGGGAAAAATGAGCAGTTCTTC

v_call: TRBV29-1
d_call: -
clone_size: few
j_call: TRBJ2-7
cdr3_aa: CSVGDRFSYEQYF
cdr3_nt: TGCAGCGTGGGTGACAGGTTTTCCTACGAGCAGTACTTC

v_call: TRBV5-6
d_call: TRBD1
clone_size: -
j_call: TRBJ2-3
cdr3_aa: CASSLGGGQSDTQYF
cdr3_nt: TGTGCCAGCAGCCTAGGGGGCGGACAGTCAGATACGCAGTATTTT

v_call: TRBV5-1
d_call: -
clone_size: once
j_call: TRBJ2-7
cdr3_aa: CASSDGGIGCEQYF
cdr3_nt: TGCGCCAGCAGCGATGGCGGGATCGGCTGCGAGCAGTACTTC

v_call: TRBV12-3/TRBV12-4
d_call: TRBD1
clone_size: -
j_call: TRBJ1-2
cdr3_aa: CASSPWGQTNYGYTF
cdr3_nt: TGTGCCAGCAGTCCCTGGGGACAGACTAACTATGGCTACACCTTC

v_call: TRBV7-9
d_call: -
clone_size: -
j_call: TRBJ2-3
cdr3_aa: CASSLEATTSTDTQYF
cdr3_nt: TGTGCCAGCAGCTTAGAGGCAACGACGAGCACAGATACGCAGTATTTT

v_call: TRBV3-1
d_call: -
clone_size: -
j_call: TRBJ2-3
cdr3_aa: CASSQVDSVTDTQYF
cdr3_nt: TGTGCCAGCAGCCAAGTAGATTCAGTCACAGATACGCAGTATTTT